This entry lists 29 T cell receptor beta chains sequenced from one sample in a study of blood T cell repertoires in COVID-19. Using immunoSEQ multiplex PCR, the repertoire was profiled, and TCRdb retains in-frame clones only, with some absent. The sample contains about 61,000 clones, around 77% of which appear only once. Input material: peripheral blood. The receptors shown here come from a man older than 75 with active or convalescent COVID-19.

The CDR3 is CASSPDLRVNSPLHF. In DNA, the CDR3 is TGTGCCAGCTCACCAGATCTCAGGGTCAATTCACCCCTCCACTTT. The gene calls are TRBV18 and TRBJ1-6, with D perhaps TRBD1 (5 bases). The CDR3 is made up of 15 amino acids. The V gene's germline CDR1 is KGHSH and CDR2 LQKENI. Deletions cut 2 bases from V and 7 bases from J, with 12 bases between.

The CDR3 is CASSFYEVYEQYF. CDR3 DNA sequence: TGTGCCAGCAGCTTCTACGAGGTCTACGAGCAGTACTTC. J is TRBJ2-7 and V is TRBV11-2; D not certain. V was clipped by 3 bases and J by 3 bases, with 9 bases between them. There are 13 residues in the CDR3. The germline gives CDR1 SGHAT, CDR2 FQNNGV.

The chain joins TRBV5-1 to TRBJ1-5, with D perhaps matching TRBD1 (6 bases). CDR1 and CDR2 (germline): SGHRS, YFSETQ. V dropped 4 bases and J dropped 3 bases, with 11 bases sitting between them. This CDR3 spans 14 amino acids. As DNA, the CDR3 is TGCGCCAGCAGCCAAGGACAGCCCAATCAGCCCCAGCATTTT. Translating gives CASSQGQPNQPQHF.

The chain employs TRBV19 and TRBJ2-5, with 9 bases fitting TRBD2. Per germline, CDR1 LNHDA and CDR2 SQIVND (reference sequence). Trimming cost V 2 bases and J 2 bases; bases outside gene matches: 6. The CDR3 totals 16 residues. CDR3 protein: CASSILPSGVQETQYF. In nucleotides, the CDR3 is TGTGCCAGTAGTATACTCCCTAGCGGGGTACAAGAGACCCAGTACTTC.

The V and J genes are TRBV2 and TRBJ1-1, with D perhaps matching TRBD1 (6 bases). CDR3 size: 14 residues. Deletions cut 2 bases from V and 10 bases from J, with 17 bases between. Germline V gene data show CDR1 as SNHLY and CDR2 as FYNNEI. The CDR3 DNA reads as TGTGCCAGCAGTGAAAACCGACAGGAGGCCAGAGCTTTCTTT. Its translation: CASSENRQEARAFF. Full variable domain (remainder filled in from reference TRBV2 and TRBJ1-1): EPEVTQTPSHQVTQMGQEVILRCVPISNHLYFYWYRQILGQKVEFLVSFYNNEISEKSEIFDDQFSVERPDGSNFTLKIRSTKLEDSAMYFCASSENRQEARAFFGQGTRLTVV.

Comments on this clone: Mismatch with germline at one junction end may stem from a read error. The rearrangement links TRBV7-7 to TRBJ2-5; possible D gene TRBD2, 5 bases. Germline lookup yields CDR1 SSHAT and CDR2 FNYEAQ (reference sequence). The CDR3 contains 17 residues. CDR3 amino acids: CASSLGAAPLDQETQYF. CDR3 coding DNA: TGTGCTAGCAGCTTGGGAGCGGCCCCTCTTGACCAAGAGACCCAGTACTTC.

The chain is built from TRBV10-3 and TRBJ1-5; D remains ambiguous. V dropped 2 bases and J dropped 5 bases, with 7 bases sitting between them. Per germline, CDR1 ENHRY and CDR2 SYGVKD. This CDR3 region has 13 residues. The CDR3 loop is CAISEAGDQPQHF. In nucleotides, the CDR3 is TGTGCCATCAGTGAGGCAGGTGATCAGCCCCAGCATTTT.

V usage is TRBV19 and J usage is TRBJ2-7, with D tentatively TRBD1 (6 bases). Germline V lookup: CDR1 LNHDA, CDR2 SQIVND (reference sequence). The CDR3 spans 14 residues. Trimming cost V 6 bases and J 6 bases, with 18 bases left between them. This CDR3 reads CASRTSGAAAEQYF. The CDR3 DNA reads as TGTGCCAGTAGAACCTCAGGGGCGGCCGCCGAGCAGTACTTC. Full variable domain (outside the CDR3, taken from reference TRBV19 and TRBJ2-7): DGGITQSPKYLFRKEGQNVTLSCEQNLNHDAMYWYRQDPGQGLRLIYYSQIVNDFQKGDIAEGYSVSREKKESFPLTVTSAQKNPTAFYLCASRTSGAAAEQYFGPGTRLTVT.

For the CDR3, the DNA is TGTGCCTCGGACAGAGTGAACACTGAAGCTTTCTTT. Its translation: CASDRVNTEAFF. The chain uses TRBV30 and TRBJ1-1; TRBD1 is a possible D gene (6 bases). The ends were cut back, 7 bases at V and 0 bases at J, with 9 bases in the middle. CDR3 size: 12 residues. CDR1 is GTSNPN and CDR2 is SVGIG in the germline V gene (reference sequence).

The rearrangement joins TRBV6-1 to TRBJ1-1; tentatively, D is TRBD1 (6 bases). Deletions cut 1 base from V and 7 bases from J, with 13 bases between. Germline CDR1 reads MNHNS; CDR2 reads SASEGT. The CDR3 covers 14 residues. Here the CDR3 DNA reads TGTGCCAGCAGTGAAGTCTGGGGGCAGAATGAAGCTTTCTTT. The encoded protein is CASSEVWGQNEAFF.

The chain joins TRBV19 to TRBJ2-1; perhaps TRBD2 as D (6 bases). In germline, CDR1 is LNHDA, CDR2 SQIVND (reference sequence). The CDR3 is 15 amino acids. The ends were cut back, 4 bases at V and 2 bases at J, with 12 bases in the middle. In DNA form, the CDR3 reads TGTGCCAGTAGTACTAGCGTCTCGCCCTACAATGAGCAGTTCTTC. It specifies CASSTSVSPYNEQFF.

This clone was recorded only once. The chain links TRBV4-2 to TRBJ2-3; D ambiguous. This CDR3 is built from 14 residues. In germline, CDR1 is LGHNA, CDR2 YNFKEQ. The V end lost 0 bases, the J end lost 2 bases, and 6 bases lay between the germline ends. Here the CDR3 DNA reads TGTGCCAGCAGCCAAGATACCTACACAGATACGCAGTATTTT. Encoded protein: CASSQDTYTDTQYF.

This clone was detected only a few times. The gene calls are TRBV28 and TRBJ2-7, with D unclear. Trimming took 9 bases from V and 0 from J, leaving 12 bases between them. The length of the CDR3 is 13 residues. CDR1 is MDHEN, CDR2 SYDVKM, per germline. CDR3 sequence: CASRTWSSYEQYF. In nucleotides, the CDR3 is TGTGCCAGTCGAACCTGGAGCTCCTACGAGCAGTACTTC.

This clone was counted a single time. The chain employs TRBV18 and TRBJ2-1; possible D gene TRBD1, 6 bases. Between the trimmed V and J ends, which lost 0 bases and 10 bases, there was a span of 19 bases. The CDR3 totals 16 residues. Looked up from germline, CDR1 is KGHSH and CDR2 is LQKENI. For the CDR3, the DNA is TGTGCCAGCTCACCACCGCAGGCAGGGGTGGGTATAGAGCAGTTCTTC. Amino acids: CASSPPQAGVGIEQFF.

About this clone itself: The same CDR3 arises from other DNA sequences in this sample as well. The V call is TRBV5-1, the J call TRBJ2-7; possible D gene TRBD1, 6 bases. The CDR3 contains 12 residues. From germline, CDR1 is SGHRS and CDR2 YFSETQ. V shed 5 bases and J shed 4 bases, with 10 bases lying between them. The CDR3 spells CASSRDRYEQYF. The CDR3 region has the DNA TGCGCCAGCAGTCGCGACAGGTACGAGCAGTACTTC. Supplemented by reference TRBV5-1 and TRBJ2-7, the full variable domain reads KAGVTQTPRYLIKTRGQQVTLSCSPISGHRSVSWYQQTPGQGLQFLFEYFSETQRNKGNFPGRFSGRQFSNSRSEMNVSTLELGDSALYLCASSRDRYEQYFGPGTRLTVT.

The chain employs TRBV9 and TRBJ1-1; D may be TRBD1 (6 bases). Trimming took 4 bases from V and 5 from J, leaving 18 bases between them. The CDR3 consists of 15 residues. In germline, CDR1 is SGDLS, CDR2 YYNGEE. As DNA, the CDR3 is TGTGCCAGCAGCCTTCAGGACAGTGGGGTTACTGAAGCTTTCTTT. It specifies CASSLQDSGVTEAFF.

The chain has TRBV5-4 and TRBJ1-1, with TRBD1 identical over 9 bases. CDR1 and CDR2 from the germline V gene are SGHNT and YYREEE (reference sequence). CDR3 size: 14 residues. Trimming took 6 bases from V and 5 from J; bases not matched to a gene: 8. The DNA of the CDR3 is TGTGCCAGCACTCCGGGGGGGACAGGGACTGAAGCTTTCTTT. Protein sequence: CASTPGGTGTEAFF.

This clone was observed a handful of times. This CDR3 is CASSLAGVSANTGELFF. The CDR3 nucleotides are TGCGCCAGCAGCTTGGCCGGGGTCTCGGCGAACACCGGGGAGCTGTTTTTT. V usage is TRBV5-1 and J usage is TRBJ2-2, with D maybe TRBD2 (5 bases). This CDR3 is built from 17 residues. Germline CDR1 reads SGHRS; CDR2 reads YFSETQ. The V and J ends lost 0 bases and 0 bases respectively, with 12 bases between them.

The rearrangement uses TRBV5-4 and TRBJ2-1, with TRBD1 matching 8 bases. Germline CDR1 is SGHNT and CDR2 is YYREEE (reference sequence). The CDR3 spans 15 residues. Trimming at V came to 0 bases and at J to 4 bases, leaving 3 bases not matched to a gene. Here the CDR3 reads CASSLGTGTYNEQFF. The CDR3 nucleotides are TGTGCCAGCAGCTTGGGGACAGGGACATACAATGAGCAGTTCTTC.

The chain recombines TRBV7-2 with TRBJ2-1; D is possibly TRBD2 (5 bases). The CDR3 is made up of 14 amino acids. Germline V CDR1 and CDR2: SGHTA, FQGNSA. V shed 10 bases and J shed 0 bases, with 13 bases lying between them. CDR3 coding DNA: TGTGCCACGTCTTCGGGGAGCTCCTACAATGAGCAGTTCTTC. This codes for CATSSGSSYNEQFF.

The V and J genes are TRBV28 and TRBJ2-7; 11 bases fit TRBD2. The CDR3 consists of 15 residues. V lost 8 bases and J lost 7; bases outside the gene matches: 13. Germline V gene data show CDR1 as MDHEN and CDR2 as SYDVKM. The CDR3 loop reads CASGETRVAGGEQYF. CDR3 nucleotides: TGTGCCAGCGGCGAGACAAGGGTAGCGGGAGGGGAGCAGTACTTC.

The rearrangement joins TRBV9 to TRBJ1-1; D is unclear. The V gene's germline CDR1 is SGDLS and CDR2 YYNGEE. V gave up 1 base and J gave up 0 bases, with 4 bases separating them. The CDR3 runs 13 residues. Here the CDR3 DNA reads TGTGCCAGCAGCGTAATCATGAACACTGAAGCTTTCTTT. Encoded protein: CASSVIMNTEAFF. Variable domain in full (rest from reference TRBV9 and TRBJ1-1): DSGVTQTPKHLITATGQRVTLRCSPRSGDLSVYWYQQSLDQGLQFLIQYYNGEERAKGNILERFSAQQFPDLHSELNLSSLELGDSALYFCASSVIMNTEAFFGQGTRLTVV.

This rearrangement joins TRBV7-8 to TRBJ1-4; possibly TRBD1 for D (6 bases). Deletions cut 1 base from V and 4 bases from J, with 13 bases between. This CDR3 is built from 16 residues. The germline CDR1 and CDR2 sequences are SGHVS and FQNEAQ. CDR3 bases: TGTGCCAGCAGCTTAGGGAACAGGGTCCTTAATGAAAAACTGTTTTTT. The encoded protein is CASSLGNRVLNEKLFF.

The rearrangement links TRBV27 to TRBJ2-7; 9 bases agree with TRBD1. Germline CDR1 reads MNHEY; CDR2 reads SMNVEV (reference sequence). V shed 5 bases and J 2 bases; nucleotides not matched to a gene: 7. This CDR3 region has 15 residues. CDR3 loop: CASSRTGTGTYEQYF. The CDR3 nucleotides are TGTGCCAGCAGTCGAACCGGGACAGGGACCTACGAGCAGTACTTC.

This clone was seen only once. This chain connects TRBV29-1 to TRBJ2-1; no definite D call. The CDR3 runs to 11 residues. Germline V gene data show CDR1 as SQVTM and CDR2 as ANQGSEA. V was trimmed by 5 bases and J by 12 bases, leaving 14 bases between them. The DNA for the CDR3 is TGCAGCGTTCTTATCTCAAGAGGGCAGTTCTTC. This encodes CSVLISRGQFF.

This sequence joins TRBV10-1 and TRBJ1-1; D uncertain. V was pared by 5 bases and J by 10 bases, with 14 bases between. Germline V gives CDR1 WNHNN, CDR2 SYGVQD (reference sequence). The CDR3 length is 12 residues. CDR3 amino acids: CASSFPGESAFF. In DNA, the CDR3 is TGCGCCAGCAGTTTTCCGGGAGAGTCAGCTTTCTTT.

The chain recombines TRBV5-1 with TRBJ2-3; TRBD2 aligns across 10 bases. The germline V gene encodes CDR1 SGHRS and CDR2 YFSETQ. The CDR3 runs 18 residues. V lost 3 bases to trimming and J lost 1 base; unmatched junction nucleotides: 11. The CDR3 protein is CASSWSIAGGFGTDTQYF. The CDR3 region has the DNA TGCGCCAGCAGCTGGAGTATAGCGGGAGGATTTGGCACAGATACGCAGTATTTT.

The chain joins TRBV18 to TRBJ2-2; maybe TRBD2 (6 bases). CDR3 length: 15 residues. In germline, CDR1 is KGHSH, CDR2 LQKENI. The ends were cut back, 1 base at V and 2 bases at J, with 8 bases in the middle. CDR3 sequence: CASSPLAENTGELFF. The CDR3 DNA is TGTGCCAGCTCACCACTAGCGGAAAACACCGGGGAGCTGTTTTTT.

The CDR3 DNA reads as TGTGCCAGCTCGCAATTGGCAGGGTCCAATCAGCCCCAGCATTTT. Amino acid sequence: CASSQLAGSNQPQHF. V and J are TRBV18 and TRBJ1-5; D is possibly TRBD1 (5 bases). Between the trimmed V and J ends, which lost 6 bases and 3 bases, there was a span of 15 bases. Germline loops: CDR1 KGHSH, CDR2 LQKENI. This CDR3 is 15 amino acids long.